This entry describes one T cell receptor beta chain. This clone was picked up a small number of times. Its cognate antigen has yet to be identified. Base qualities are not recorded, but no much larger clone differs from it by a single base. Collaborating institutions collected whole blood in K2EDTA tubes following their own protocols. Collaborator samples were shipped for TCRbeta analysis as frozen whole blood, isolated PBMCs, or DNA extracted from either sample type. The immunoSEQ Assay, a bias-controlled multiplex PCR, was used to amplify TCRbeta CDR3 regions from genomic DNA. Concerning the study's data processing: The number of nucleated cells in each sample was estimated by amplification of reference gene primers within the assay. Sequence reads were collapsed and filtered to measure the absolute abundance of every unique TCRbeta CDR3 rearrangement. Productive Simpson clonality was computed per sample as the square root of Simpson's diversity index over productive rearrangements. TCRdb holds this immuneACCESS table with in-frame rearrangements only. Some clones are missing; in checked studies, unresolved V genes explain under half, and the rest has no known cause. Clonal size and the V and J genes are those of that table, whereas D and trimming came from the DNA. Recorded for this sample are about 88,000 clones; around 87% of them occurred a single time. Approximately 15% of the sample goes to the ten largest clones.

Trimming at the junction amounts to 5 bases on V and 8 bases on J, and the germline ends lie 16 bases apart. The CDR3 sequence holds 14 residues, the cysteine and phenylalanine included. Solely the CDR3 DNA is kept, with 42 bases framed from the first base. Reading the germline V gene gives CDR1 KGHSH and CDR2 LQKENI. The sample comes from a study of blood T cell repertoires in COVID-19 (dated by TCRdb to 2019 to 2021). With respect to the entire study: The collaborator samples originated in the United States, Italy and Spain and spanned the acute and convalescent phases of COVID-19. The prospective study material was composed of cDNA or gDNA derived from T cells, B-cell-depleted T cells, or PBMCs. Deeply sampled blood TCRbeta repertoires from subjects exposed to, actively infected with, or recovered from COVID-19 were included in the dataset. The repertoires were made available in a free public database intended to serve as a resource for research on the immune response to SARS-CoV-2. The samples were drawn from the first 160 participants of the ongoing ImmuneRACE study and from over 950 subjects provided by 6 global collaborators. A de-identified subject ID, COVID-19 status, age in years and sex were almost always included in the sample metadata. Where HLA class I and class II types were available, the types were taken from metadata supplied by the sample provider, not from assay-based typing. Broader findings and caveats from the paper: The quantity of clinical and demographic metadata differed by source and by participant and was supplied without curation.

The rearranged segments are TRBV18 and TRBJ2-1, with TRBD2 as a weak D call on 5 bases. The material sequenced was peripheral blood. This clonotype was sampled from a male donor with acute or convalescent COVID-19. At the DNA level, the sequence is TGTGCCAGCTCAGCCGGGATAGGGTTGGATGAGCAGTTCTTC. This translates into CASSAGIGLDEQFF.